This TCR beta chain was sequenced in a study of T-cell reconstitution after alpha-beta-depleted transplantation in children. Unique molecular identifiers were built into the TCRbeta library. Each CDR3 protein gets one entry after TCRdb re-called the PCR reads with MiXCR. The table lists almost 600,000 distinct CDR3 sequences, 25% to 30% of them singletons. The CDR3 extends over 19 amino acids. The V and J ends lost 2 bases and 4 bases, in that order; junction bases with no gene match: 12. Germline values: CDR1 SGHRS, CDR2 YFSETQ. This receptor was obtained from a boy less than two years old with Wiskott-Aldrich syndrome, due to receive a stem cell transplant. This specimen was PBMCs, taken before TCRalphabeta/CD19-depleted stem cell transplant. The genes are TRBV5-1 and TRBJ2-1; 13 bases align to TRBD2. DNA of the CDR3: TGCGCCAGCAGCTTAGCAGGACTAGCGGGAGCAAGGCCTTACAATGAGCAGTTCTTC. Translating it yields CASSLAGLAGARPYNEQFF.